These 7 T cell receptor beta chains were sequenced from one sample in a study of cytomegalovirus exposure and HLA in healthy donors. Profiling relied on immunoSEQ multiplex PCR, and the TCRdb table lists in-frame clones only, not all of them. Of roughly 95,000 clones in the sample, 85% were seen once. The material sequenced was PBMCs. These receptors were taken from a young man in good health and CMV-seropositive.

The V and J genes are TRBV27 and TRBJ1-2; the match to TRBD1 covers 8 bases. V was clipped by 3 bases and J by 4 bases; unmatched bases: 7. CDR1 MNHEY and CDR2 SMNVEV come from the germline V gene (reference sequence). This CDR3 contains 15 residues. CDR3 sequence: CASSFSDRGAYGYTF. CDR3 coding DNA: TGTGCCAGCAGTTTCTCCGACAGGGGTGCCTATGGCTACACCTTC.

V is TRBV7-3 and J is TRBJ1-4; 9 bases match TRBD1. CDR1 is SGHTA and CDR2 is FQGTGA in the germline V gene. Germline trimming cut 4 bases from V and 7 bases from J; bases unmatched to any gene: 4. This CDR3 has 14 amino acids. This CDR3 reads CASSSDRGGEKLFF. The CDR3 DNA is TGTGCCAGCAGCTCGGACAGGGGTGGTGAAAAACTGTTTTTT. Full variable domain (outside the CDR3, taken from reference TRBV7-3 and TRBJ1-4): GAGVSQTPSNKVTEKGKYVELRCDPISGHTALYWYRQSLGQGPEFLIYFQGTGAADDSGLPNDRFFAVRPEGSVSTLKIQRTERGDSAVYLCASSSDRGGEKLFFGSGTQLSVL.

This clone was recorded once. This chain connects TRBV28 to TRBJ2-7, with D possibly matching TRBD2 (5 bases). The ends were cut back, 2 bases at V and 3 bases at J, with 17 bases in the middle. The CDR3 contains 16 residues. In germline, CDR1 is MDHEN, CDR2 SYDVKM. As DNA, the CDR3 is TGTGCCAGCAGTTTACAACCTAGCAGTAACCACTACGAGCAGTACTTC. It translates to CASSLQPSSNHYEQYF.

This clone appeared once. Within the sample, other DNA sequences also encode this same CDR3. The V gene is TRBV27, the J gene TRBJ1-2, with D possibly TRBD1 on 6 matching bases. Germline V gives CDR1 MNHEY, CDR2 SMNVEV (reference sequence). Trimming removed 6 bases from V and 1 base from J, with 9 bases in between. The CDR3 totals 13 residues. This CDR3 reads CASREGGNYGYTF. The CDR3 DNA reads TGTGCCAGCAGGGAAGGGGGTAACTATGGCTACACCTTC.

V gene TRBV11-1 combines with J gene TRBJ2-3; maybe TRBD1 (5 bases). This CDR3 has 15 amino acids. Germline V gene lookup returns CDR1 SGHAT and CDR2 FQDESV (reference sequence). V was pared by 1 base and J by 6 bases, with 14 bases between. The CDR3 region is CASSLVGLDSDTQYF. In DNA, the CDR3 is TGTGCCAGCAGCTTAGTGGGGCTCGATTCTGATACGCAGTATTTT.

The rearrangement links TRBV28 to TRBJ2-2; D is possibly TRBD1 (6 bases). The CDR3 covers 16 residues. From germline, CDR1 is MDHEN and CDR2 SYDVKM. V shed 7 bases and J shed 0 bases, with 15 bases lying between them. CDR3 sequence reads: CASIPKGQANTGELFF. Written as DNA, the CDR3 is TGTGCCAGCATTCCCAAGGGACAAGCGAACACCGGGGAGCTGTTTTTT.

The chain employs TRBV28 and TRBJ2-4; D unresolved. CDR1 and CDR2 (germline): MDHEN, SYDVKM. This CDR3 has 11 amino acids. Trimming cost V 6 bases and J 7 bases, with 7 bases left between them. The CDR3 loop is CASRVENIQYF. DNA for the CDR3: TGTGCCAGCAGAGTTGAGAACATTCAGTACTTC.